This T cell receptor (beta chain) was captured by sequencing in a study of HIV-infected patients and healthy controls. This clonotype showed up many times. Reverse transcription used 500 to 550 ng RNA and constant-region primers for alpha and beta. Using multiplexing indices, alpha and beta chain libraries were generated apart by chain-specific third strand synthesis. TCRdb used MiXCR to reprocess the 5' RACE reads, holding one entry per CDR3 protein. The data show roughly 7,300 distinct CDR3 sequences, with about 7.5% seen just once and almost 9.5% held by the top ten. The repertoire came from unfractionated whole blood and reflected all unsorted peripheral T cells. This CDR3 is built from 15 residues. Germline CDR1 is LGHDT and CDR2 is YNNKEL (reference sequence). V was pared by 4 bases and J by 2 bases, with 5 bases of the junction left unmatched.

This clonotype originated in an adult with HIV infection. V and J are TRBV3-1 and TRBJ1-1; 9 bases agree with TRBD1. This specimen consisted of blood, obtained before antiretroviral therapy. DNA of the CDR3: TGTGCCAGCAGCCGCCGGACAGGGGCCAACACTGAAGCTTTCTTT. Translation gives CASSRRTGANTEAFF.